Following are 30 T cell receptor beta chains from one sample sequenced in a study of blood T cell repertoires in COVID-19. TCRdb's copy holds only in-frame clones and misses some; the assay was immunoSEQ multiplex PCR. Altogether around 250,000 clones are present, 89% being singletons, with the ten largest covering around 4.6%. Sequencing input: peripheral blood. The receptors were sampled from a woman aged 35 to 49 who had recovered from COVID-19.

The gene calls are TRBV7-9 and TRBJ2-5, with no clear D. V dropped 3 bases and J dropped 5 bases, with 10 bases sitting between them. Germline V gene sequence: CDR1 SEHNR, CDR2 FQNEAQ (reference sequence). There are 13 residues in the CDR3. For the CDR3, the DNA is TGTGCCAGCAGCTTGGGTACGCGGGAGACCCAGTACTTC. Amino acids: CASSLGTRETQYF.

CDR3 sequence reads: CASSEVSPKNIQYF. CDR3 in DNA: TGTGCCAGCAGCGAGGTATCGCCAAAAAACATTCAGTACTTC. This chain uses TRBV28 with TRBJ2-4; D is unclear. Germline V gene sequence: CDR1 MDHEN, CDR2 SYDVKM. There are 14 residues in the CDR3. V dropped 6 bases and J dropped 4 bases, with 13 bases sitting between them.

The chain recombines TRBV4-1 with TRBJ2-2; D is possibly TRBD1 (5 bases). CDR3 length: 15 residues. Germline-derived CDR1 and CDR2 are MGHRA and YSYEKL. The ends were cut back, 0 bases at V and 7 bases at J, with 12 bases in the middle. DNA for the CDR3: TGCGCCAGCAGCCAAGATTCGGGTCAGGGCGGGGAGCTGTTTTTT. Its protein is CASSQDSGQGGELFF.

This chain joins TRBV5-6 and TRBJ1-5; a possible D gene is TRBD1 (6 bases). CDR1 and CDR2 (germline): SGHDT, YYEEEE. The CDR3 extends over 18 amino acids. V lost 2 bases to trimming and J lost 2 bases, with 20 bases between them. The CDR3 here is CASSFPFRGAKGNQPQHF. The CDR3 DNA reads as TGTGCCAGCAGCTTCCCGTTTCGGGGGGCAAAAGGCAATCAGCCCCAGCATTTT. Drawing the rest from reference TRBV5-6 and TRBJ1-5, the complete variable domain is DAGVTQSPTHLIKTRGQQVTLRCSPKSGHDTVSWYQQALGQGPQFIFQYYEEEERQRGNFPDRFSGHQFPNYSSELNVNALLLGDSALYLCASSFPFRGAKGNQPQHFGDGTRLSIL.

The V call is TRBV15, the J call TRBJ2-1; 14 bases match TRBD2. J was trimmed by 0 bases and V by 4 bases; bases with no gene match: 2. The CDR3 totals 17 residues. Germline lookup yields CDR1 LNHNV and CDR2 YYDKDF (reference sequence). The CDR3 DNA sequence: TGTGCCACCAGCAAGGGGACTAGCGGGGGCTCCTACAATGAGCAGTTCTTC. This codes for CATSKGTSGGSYNEQFF. The full variable domain, with the rest looked up from reference TRBV15 and TRBJ2-1, is DAMVIQNPRYQVTQFGKPVTLSCSQTLNHNVMYWYQQKSSQAPKLLFHYYDKDFNNEADTPDNFQSRRPNTSFCFLDIRSPGLGDTAMYLCATSKGTSGGSYNEQFFGPGTRLTVL.

The chain couples TRBV29-1 to TRBJ2-1; D possibly corresponds to TRBD1 (6 bases). Germline V lookup: CDR1 SQVTM, CDR2 ANQGSEA. The V and J ends lost 7 bases and 0 bases respectively, with 13 bases between them. This CDR3 comprises 14 residues. CDR3 region: CSGQDWSSYNEQFF. Written as DNA, the CDR3 is TGCAGCGGACAGGACTGGAGCTCCTACAATGAGCAGTTCTTC.

V usage is TRBV11-2 and J usage is TRBJ2-3; 9 nucleotides match TRBD2. The J segment lost 4 bases and the V segment lost 6 bases, leaving 29 bases of the junction unmatched. CDR3 length: 22 residues. Germline V gene lookup returns CDR1 SGHAT and CDR2 FQNNGV. This chain's CDR3 is CASSIEAVALLRGGSLADTQYF. Here the CDR3 DNA reads TGTGCCAGCAGTATAGAGGCGGTGGCTCTCTTGCGGGGGGGTTCTTTAGCAGATACGCAGTATTTT.

This clone was observed once. The CDR3 loop is CASSSREGGTQYF. DNA for the CDR3: TGTGCCAGCAGTTCAAGGGAGGGCGGGACCCAGTACTTC. This rearrangement joins TRBV2 to TRBJ2-5; 7 bases agree with TRBD2. The CDR3 runs 13 residues. Germline CDR1 reads SNHLY; CDR2 reads FYNNEI. After removal of 5 bases from V and 7 bases from J, the junction contained 7 bases not matched to a gene. The entire variable domain, with the rest obtained from reference TRBV2 and TRBJ2-5, is as follows: EPEVTQTPSHQVTQMGQEVILRCVPISNHLYFYWYRQILGQKVEFLVSFYNNEISEKSEIFDDQFSVERPDGSNFTLKIRSTKLEDSAMYFCASSSREGGTQYFGPGTRLLVL.

The chain recombines TRBV5-6 with TRBJ2-1; TRBD2 matches 10 bases. The CDR3 runs to 16 residues. V dropped 2 bases and J dropped 7; count of bases not matched to a gene: 9. Germline loops: CDR1 SGHDT, CDR2 YYEEEE. The CDR3, as DNA: TGTGCCAGCAGCTTTTTTAGCCTAGCGGGAGTTAATGAGCAGTTCTTC. This sequence encodes CASSFFSLAGVNEQFF. Full variable domain (outside the CDR3, taken from reference TRBV5-6 and TRBJ2-1): DAGVTQSPTHLIKTRGQQVTLRCSPKSGHDTVSWYQQALGQGPQFIFQYYEEEERQRGNFPDRFSGHQFPNYSSELNVNALLLGDSALYLCASSFFSLAGVNEQFFGPGTRLTVL.

The chain links TRBV2 to TRBJ1-6; the match to TRBD1 covers 7 bases. The trim removed 2 bases at V and 9 bases at J, leaving 4 bases unmatched. CDR1 and CDR2 from the germline V gene are SNHLY and FYNNEI. The CDR3 runs 14 residues. The CDR3 nucleotides are TGTGCCAGCAGTGAAAGCAGGGGGATTTCACCCCTCCACTTT. Translation: CASSESRGISPLHF.

CDR3 coding DNA: TGCGCCAGCAGCTTGGAGGGACAGGGGAGTGGAGGCTACACCTTC. As protein: CASSLEGQGSGGYTF. This rearrangement joins TRBV5-1 to TRBJ1-2, with TRBD1 matching 10 bases. V was pared by 0 bases and J by 8 bases, with 7 bases of the junction left unmatched. Germline V CDR1 and CDR2: SGHRS, YFSETQ. The CDR3 runs to 15 residues.

V usage is TRBV27 and J usage is TRBJ2-7; 8 bases are a match to TRBD2. The V gene end was trimmed by 10 bases and the J gene end by 4 bases; junction bases not matched to a gene: 3. This CDR3 has 11 amino acids. Germline CDR1 and CDR2: MNHEY and SMNVEV (reference sequence). CDR3 sequence (DNA): TGTGCCACCTCTAGCGGGTACGAGCAGTACGTC. It translates to CATSSGYEQYV.

The chain recombines TRBV11-3 with TRBJ1-1; D gene uncertain. The CDR3 is made up of 13 amino acids. Germline loops: CDR1 SGHNT, CDR2 YENEEA. Trimming cost V 3 bases and J 1 base, with 6 bases left between them. The CDR3 DNA reads as TGTGCCAGCAGCTTGAGCGCGAACACTGAAGCTTTCTTT. Translation gives CASSLSANTEAFF.

The chain has TRBV2 and TRBJ2-3; a possible D gene is TRBD2 (6 bases). CDR3 length equals 15 residues. The V gene's germline CDR1 is SNHLY and CDR2 FYNNEI. The V end was cut by 5 bases, the J end by 6 bases, with 18 bases between. CDR3 region: CASSPEGLISDTQYF. DNA for the CDR3: TGTGCCAGCAGTCCGGAGGGCCTTATTTCGGATACGCAGTATTTT.

This rearrangement joins TRBV7-2 to TRBJ1-1, with 11 bases aligning to TRBD1. The junction had 8 bases not matched to a gene; V was cut back by 4 bases and J by 10 bases. This CDR3 comprises 14 residues. CDR1 is SGHTA and CDR2 is FQGNSA in the germline V gene. CDR3 nucleotide sequence: TGTGCCAGCAGCTCAATAGGGGGGACAGGGGGAGCTTTCTTT. Protein product: CASSSIGGTGGAFF.

The chain's CDR3 is CASSVETMGNSPLHF. The CDR3 DNA reads TGTGCCAGCAGTGTGGAGACCATGGGTAATTCACCCCTCCACTTT. This chain uses TRBV2 with TRBJ1-6; the D is unclear. Trimming took 4 bases from V and 6 from J, leaving 13 bases between them. CDR1 and CDR2 (germline): SNHLY, FYNNEI. The CDR3 is made up of 15 amino acids.

This chain uses TRBV11-2 with TRBJ2-5; D is unresolved. The CDR3 has 15 residues. The germline gives CDR1 SGHAT, CDR2 FQNNGV. V lost 1 base to trimming and J lost 4 bases, with 13 bases between them. The DNA of the CDR3 is TGTGCCAGCAGCTTAGCCACGAGTTTAGCAGAGACCCAGTACTTC. As protein: CASSLATSLAETQYF. The whole variable domain, filled in from reference TRBV11-2 and TRBJ2-5, reads EAGVAQSPRYKIIEKRQSVAFWCNPISGHATLYWYQQILGQGPKLLIQFQNNGVVDDSQLPKDRFSAERLKGVDSTLKIQPAKLEDSAVYLCASSLATSLAETQYFGPGTRLLVL.

The V call is TRBV13, the J call TRBJ2-1, with D uncertain. Germline values: CDR1 PRHDT, CDR2 FYEKMQ (reference sequence). V lost 5 bases to trimming and J lost 0 bases, with 20 bases between them. The CDR3 sequence is 18 residues long. CDR3 DNA: TGTGCCAGCAGCCCCGCGCCGGGTCTAATGAGCTCCTACAATGAGCAGTTCTTC. Translation: CASSPAPGLMSSYNEQFF.

The chain joins TRBV9 to TRBJ2-2, with a possible D match to TRBD1 (5 bases). V gave up 0 bases and J gave up 0 bases, with 9 bases separating them. CDR1 SGDLS and CDR2 YYNGEE come from the germline V gene. The CDR3 runs to 16 residues. The CDR3 bases are TGTGCCAGCAGCGTAGCTTGGACACCGAACACCGGGGAGCTGTTTTTT. Translation gives CASSVAWTPNTGELFF.

The rearrangement uses TRBV9 and TRBJ2-5; D is possibly TRBD1 (5 bases). Trimming pared 0 bases from V and 4 bases from J, leaving 16 bases between. The CDR3 is 16 residues long. Germline V gene data show CDR1 as SGDLS and CDR2 as YYNGEE. DNA for the CDR3: TGTGCCAGCAGCGTAGAGGGAATGGGGCAGGGAGAGACCCAGTACTTC. Its translation: CASSVEGMGQGETQYF.

This rearrangement joins TRBV12-3 or TRBV12-4 to TRBJ1-4; D unclear. The V and J ends lost 6 bases and 12 bases respectively, with 11 bases between them. This CDR3 comprises 11 residues. CDR3 nucleotides: TGTGCCAGCAGCCATCGGAGGGAACTGTTTTTT. Its protein product is CASSHRRELFF.

This clone was seen just once. V and J are TRBV27 and TRBJ2-3; TRBD1 matches 7 bases. CDR1 and CDR2 (germline): MNHEY, SMNVEV (reference sequence). The CDR3 has 18 residues. J was trimmed by 0 bases and V by 5 bases; bases with no gene match: 14. The CDR3 sequence: CASSPAATGQTSTDTQYF. CDR3 sequence (DNA): TGTGCCAGCAGTCCCGCCGCGACGGGACAGACTAGCACAGATACGCAGTATTTT.

The V and J genes are TRBV21-1 and TRBJ2-1; the table calls TRBD1, which could not be checked here. TRBV21-1 is a pseudogene locus. The CDR3 is made up of 17 amino acids. CDR3: CASSARGGTGVSNEQFF. The CDR3, as DNA: TGTGCCAGCAGCGCTAGAGGCGGGACAGGGGTATCAAATGAGCAGTTCTTC.

This sequence joins TRBV6-2 or TRBV6-3 and TRBJ2-7; perhaps TRBD2 as D (6 bases). V was pared by 5 bases and J by 0 bases, with 11 bases between. CDR3 length equals 14 residues. CDR1 is MNHEY, CDR2 SVGEGT, per germline. The CDR3 region is CASSTGEGSYEQYV. In DNA, the CDR3 is TGTGCCAGCAGTACGGGAGAGGGCTCCTACGAGCAGTACGTC.

In its sample, this clone was seen a few times. V is TRBV3-1 (or the pseudogene TRBV3-2) and J is TRBJ2-3; tentative D call: TRBD2 (6 bases). Trimming removed 4 bases from V and 1 base from J, with 9 bases in between. Germline loops: CDR1 LGHDT, CDR2 YNNKEL (reference sequence). CDR3 length: 14 amino acids. CDR3 coding DNA: TGTGCCAGCAGCCCCCCTAGCGGCACAGATACGCAGTATTTT. This codes for CASSPPSGTDTQYF.

The chain has TRBV5-1 and TRBJ1-3; TRBD1 matches 9 bases. The CDR3 is 15 residues long. Trimming removed 4 bases from V and 7 bases from J; junction bases left unmatched: 9. CDR1 is SGHRS, CDR2 YFSETQ, per germline. The CDR3 nucleotides are TGCGCCAGCAGCCCTGGACAGGGGCGGGGGAACACCATATATTTT. Translation: CASSPGQGRGNTIYF.

The chain combines TRBV5-4 with TRBJ2-7; TRBD2 might be the D (5 bases). The germline gives CDR1 SGHNT, CDR2 YYREEE (reference sequence). V was pared by 2 bases and J by 3 bases, with 9 bases between. The CDR3 has 13 amino acids. The CDR3 DNA is TGTGCCAGCAGCTTCGGCGGGCTCTACGAGCAGTACGTC. It translates to CASSFGGLYEQYV.

The chain couples TRBV27 to TRBJ1-1, with D possibly being TRBD1 (6 bases). Deletions cut 4 bases from V and 3 bases from J, with 12 bases between. The CDR3 runs 14 residues. CDR1 is MNHEY, CDR2 SMNVEV, per germline (reference sequence). CDR3 DNA sequence: TGTGCCAGCAGTTGGGGGCGGCAAGACACTGAAGCTTTCTTT. This translates into CASSWGRQDTEAFF.

The chain couples TRBV14 to TRBJ2-5; D perhaps matches TRBD1 (5 bases). Germline V CDR1 and CDR2: SGHDN, FVKESK. The CDR3 covers 16 residues. Trimming shortened V by 4 bases and J by 5 bases, and 20 bases separated the two germline ends. Here the CDR3 reads CASSPFKGPKGETQYF. Written as DNA, the CDR3 is TGTGCCAGCAGCCCCTTTAAGGGGCCGAAGGGGGAGACCCAGTACTTC.

The J gene is TRBJ2-7, the V gene TRBV2, with a weak D call TRBD1 (5 bases). This CDR3 has 12 residues. With 6 bases removed from V and 9 bases from J, the gap between germline ends came to 15 bases. The V gene's germline CDR1 is SNHLY and CDR2 FYNNEI. The CDR3 nucleotides are TGTGCCAGCAGCCCCCAGGGCGAGGTGCAGTACTTC. Its translation: CASSPQGEVQYF.